A single sample gave rise to the 30 T cell receptor beta chains below, sequenced in a study of regulatory T cells in long-lasting Graves disease (dated by TCRdb to about 2021). The receptor library was made with multiplex PCR. Sequencing relied on an Illumina HiSeq 4000. TCR beta libraries were built with iRepertoire HTBI primers and Arm-PCR amplification of CDR3 regions. TCRdb passed the public sequencing reads through fastp at Q25 and MiXCR, retaining productive beta sequences. Rows with one shared CDR3 protein collapse into an entry with the most common genes and DNA. The sample yields 450,000 to 650,000 distinct CDR3 sequences; 16% were counted once. 20% to 25% of the sample rests with the top ten. Taken with the paper, the label for time point translates to: newly diagnosed GD, antithyroid drugs for less than 3 months. For both TCR sequencing and RNA sequencing, RNA was extracted from PBMCs in TRIzol.

The same sample was also used in a study of T cells in Graves' hyperthyroidism and ophthalmopathy.

The specimen comprised peripheral blood mononuclear cells (PBMCs), sampled at new diagnosis, from a patient treated with antithyroid drugs. The receptors shown here come from a woman aged 35 to 60 with Graves disease. Donor details come from another sample of the same person, matched by shared clones.

This clonotype was seen a handful of times. A much larger clone differs by one base, so this may be a read error. CDR3: CAKKCSPNFPEAFF. The CDR3 nucleotides read TGTGCCAAAAAATGCAGCCCCAATTTCCCTGAAGCTTTCTTT. V usage is TRBV24-1 and J usage is TRBJ1-1; D gene ambiguous. V was trimmed by 11 bases and J by 6 bases, leaving 21 bases between them. From germline, CDR1 is KGHDR and CDR2 SFDVKD. The CDR3 length is 14 residues.

This clonotype was observed a few times. J is TRBJ2-2 and V is TRBV20-1; 8 positions match TRBD2. Germline V CDR1 and CDR2: DFQATT, SNEGSKA (reference sequence). V lost 3 bases to trimming and J lost 7 bases; unmatched junction nucleotides: 10. The CDR3 loop spans 15 amino acids. The CDR3 DNA reads as TGCAGTGCTAGGCCAGCGGGGGAGAATGTCGGGGAGCTGTTTTTT. It codes for CSARPAGENVGELFF.

The V gene is TRBV20-1, the J gene TRBJ2-7, with no clear D. This CDR3 comprises 14 residues. From germline, CDR1 is DFQATT and CDR2 SNEGSKA (reference sequence). V was pared by 3 bases and J by 4 bases, with 16 bases between. CDR3 sequence (DNA): TGCAGTGCTAGGACTCTAAACAACGTTTACGAGCAGTACTTC. Translating it yields CSARTLNNVYEQYF.

The V gene is TRBV6-5, the J gene TRBJ1-5; no clear D. Per the germline V gene, CDR1 is MNHEY and CDR2 is SVGAGI. The CDR3 is 12 residues long. V gave up 2 bases and J gave up 5 bases, with 4 bases separating them. The CDR3 DNA follows: TGTGCCAGCAGTTACACCGATCAGCCCCAGCATTTT. As protein: CASSYTDQPQHF.

This clonotype was counted at least ten times. The V and J genes are TRBV3-1 and TRBJ2-5; the D call may be TRBD1 or TRBD2 (7 bases each). Trimming took off 4 bases at V and 4 bases at J, with 19 bases between the two ends. The CDR3 length is 16 residues. CDR1 LGHDT and CDR2 YNNKEL come from the germline V gene (reference sequence). The chain's CDR3 is CASSPEGRGGGETQYF. The CDR3 bases are TGTGCCAGCAGCCCGGAGGGCAGGGGGGGCGGAGAGACCCAGTACTTC.

This clonotype was found many times. The genes are TRBV7-3 and TRBJ2-2; D is ambiguous. Deletions cut 4 bases from V and 4 bases from J, with 10 bases between. Germline CDR1 SGHTA, CDR2 FQGTGA. The CDR3 covers 14 residues. Here the CDR3 DNA reads TGTGCCAGCAGCTCCGACGGGTTCACCGGGGAGCTGTTTTTT. Translating it yields CASSSDGFTGELFF.

This clonotype was observed many times. This chain uses TRBV3-1 with TRBJ1-1, with 8 bases aligning to TRBD1. Germline CDR1 and CDR2: LGHDT and YNNKEL (reference sequence). There are 14 residues in the CDR3. The V segment lost 1 base and the J segment 6 bases; nucleotides outside the gene matches: 4. In nucleotides, the CDR3 is TGTGCCAGCAGCCAAGTCCTACAGGGGGCTGAAGCTTTCTTT. It yields the protein CASSQVLQGAEAFF.

On this clonotype: At one of its ends the junction is not consistent with the germline gene, which may arise from a read error. The rearrangement links TRBV7-3 to TRBJ1-1, with D perhaps matching TRBD1 (5 bases). CDR3 length: 19 amino acids. Germline CDR1 is SGHTA and CDR2 is FQGTGA. CDR3 residues: CASSLRMDRDRFLNTEACF. CDR3 in DNA: TGTGCCAGCAGCTTAAGGATGGACCGGGACCGTTTCTTGAACACTGAAGCTTGCTTT.

The table lists this clonotype with many counts. The gene calls are TRBV12-3 or TRBV12-4 and TRBJ1-1; D is unclear. There are 13 residues in the CDR3. Trimming cost V 6 bases and J 1 base, with 9 bases left between them. CDR3 sequence reads: CASRSSTNTEAFF. The CDR3 coding sequence is TGTGCCAGCAGGTCGAGTACGAACACTGAAGCTTTCTTT.

The chain uses TRBV5-1 and TRBJ2-5; D possibly corresponds to TRBD2 (6 bases). There are 16 residues in the CDR3. Germline V gene data show CDR1 as SGHRS and CDR2 as YFSETQ. Trimming left V 2 bases short and J 5 bases short, with 19 bases between. Here the CDR3 DNA reads TGCGCCAGCAGCTTCCGAGGAGGATCTGGAGGGGAGACCCAGTACTTC. It encodes CASSFRGGSGGETQYF.

Remarks on this clonotype: A much more abundant neighbour one base away suggests this may be a read error. CDR3 amino acids: CASSVSMTYEQYF. For the CDR3, the DNA is TGTGCCAGCAGCGTAAGTATGACCTACGAGCAGTACTTC. The rearrangement links TRBV7-8 to TRBJ2-7; D not resolved. The CDR3 is 13 residues long. The germline V and J ends were trimmed by 5 bases and 2 bases, with 10 bases remaining between them. CDR1 and CDR2 from the germline V gene are SGHVS and FQNEAQ.

This clonotype has a count of ten or more. This chain joins TRBV3-1 and TRBJ2-2, with 7 bases identical to TRBD1. Germline values: CDR1 LGHDT, CDR2 YNNKEL (reference sequence). Unmatched junction bases numbered 6, after V lost 8 bases and J lost 0 bases. CDR3 length: 15 residues. CDR3 sequence reads: CASSPGTANTGELFF. In DNA, the CDR3 is TGTGCCAGCTCACCAGGGACAGCGAACACCGGGGAGCTGTTTTTT.

This clonotype was seen more than once but under ten times. V is TRBV5-1 and J is TRBJ1-6, with a tentative D call TRBD1 (6 bases). The germline V gene encodes CDR1 SGHRS and CDR2 YFSETQ. The CDR3 contains 13 residues. Trimming pared 4 bases from V and 8 bases from J, leaving 10 bases between. The CDR3 bases are TGCGCCAGCAGCCTCCGACAGGATTCACCCCTCCACTTT. Translation: CASSLRQDSPLHF.

V gene TRBV12-3 or TRBV12-4 combines with J gene TRBJ1-1, with D possibly being TRBD1 (5 bases). This CDR3 has 16 residues. V lost 4 bases, J lost 1 base, and 16 bases lay in between. The CDR3 DNA follows: TGTGCCAGCAGTTCCGGGACCTTAAGGAAGAACACTGAAGCTTTCTTT. Protein sequence: CASSSGTLRKNTEAFF.

This clonotype was detected a few times. This is likely a read error, given that the CDR3 carries no conserved phenylalanine or tryptophan at its end. The chain links TRBV10-3 to TRBJ2-7; maybe TRBD1 (6 bases). The ends were cut back, 3 bases at V and 2 bases at J, with 8 bases in the middle. This CDR3 spans 13 amino acids. Per germline, CDR1 ENHRY and CDR2 SYGVKD. CDR3 nucleotide sequence: TGTGCCATCAGTGAACAGGGCCCCTACGAGCAGTACCTC. Encoded protein: CAISEQGPYEQYL.

The rearrangement uses TRBV30 and TRBJ1-4; the D gene is possibly TRBD1 (5 bases). Trimming removed 8 bases from V and 9 bases from J, with 19 bases in between. The germline V gene has CDR1 GTSNPN and CDR2 SVGIG (reference sequence). The CDR3 spans 13 residues. The DNA for the CDR3 is TGTGCCAGAAGGGGCAGGGAAGTGCAAAAACTGTTTTTT. Its protein product is CARRGREVQKLFF. Drawing the rest from reference TRBV30 and TRBJ1-4, the complete variable domain is SQTIHQWPATLVQPVGSPLSLECTVEGTSNPNLYWYRQAAGRGLQLLFYSVGIGQISSEVPQNLSASRPQDRQFILSSKKLLLSDSGFYLCARRGREVQKLFFGSGTQLSVL.

This clonotype was recorded many times. The CDR3 bases are TGCGCCAGCAGCTTGGGCGACAGAGTGAACACTGAAGCTTTCTTT. Translating it yields CASSLGDRVNTEAFF. The rearrangement links TRBV5-1 to TRBJ1-1, with TRBD1 as a possible D gene (5 bases). The CDR3 spans 15 residues. V was shortened by 0 bases and J by 0 bases, with 9 bases between the two germline ends. Germline CDR1 SGHRS, CDR2 YFSETQ.

Comments on this clonotype: Just one base apart from a much larger clone, this may be a read error. This CDR3 reads CSADRGCNYGYTF. Here the CDR3 DNA reads TGCAGCGCCGACAGGGGATGTAACTATGGCTACACCTTC. V gene TRBV29-1 combines with J gene TRBJ1-2, with 8 bases fitting TRBD1. CDR1 is SQVTM and CDR2 is ANQGSEA in the germline V gene. The CDR3 runs to 13 residues. With 7 bases clipped from V and 1 base from J, the junction kept 5 bases outside the gene matches.

This clonotype was detected ten times or more. The chain recombines TRBV20-1 with TRBJ1-1, with 8 bases that match TRBD1. The CDR3 has 13 residues. CDR1 and CDR2 (germline): DFQATT, SNEGSKA (reference sequence). The V gene end was trimmed by 3 bases and the J gene end by 11 bases; junction bases not matched to a gene: 11. The CDR3 DNA sequence: TGCAGTGCTAGTGCGACAGGGGCCCCCTCGGCTTTCTTT. Its translation: CSASATGAPSAFF.

This clonotype was detected ten times or more. The chain joins TRBV30 to TRBJ1-1; possibly TRBD1 for D (6 bases). Germline CDR1 reads GTSNPN; CDR2 reads SVGIG (reference sequence). The CDR3 contains 15 residues. V gave up 7 bases and J gave up 1 base, with 19 bases separating them. Here the CDR3 reads CALDSNNLGNTEAFF. The CDR3 bases are TGTGCCTTGGACAGCAACAACTTAGGGAACACTGAAGCTTTCTTT.

This clonotype has at least ten counts. The chain recombines TRBV14 with TRBJ2-1; TRBD2 agrees at 8 bases. Per germline, CDR1 SGHDN and CDR2 FVKESK. The CDR3 totals 15 residues. V was pared by 3 bases and J by 1 base, with 2 bases of the junction left unmatched. This CDR3 reads CASSQSGGSYNEQFF. Written as DNA, the CDR3 is TGTGCCAGCAGCCAGAGCGGGGGTTCCTACAATGAGCAGTTCTTC.

This clonotype was detected a few times. V usage is TRBV5-5 and J usage is TRBJ2-7, with a weak D call TRBD2 (7 bases). Germline CDR1 and CDR2: SGHKS and YYEKEE (reference sequence). Trimming took off 6 bases at V and 4 bases at J, with 17 bases between the two ends. The CDR3 runs 14 residues. CDR3 residues: CASTLEGGRYEQYF. Here the CDR3 DNA reads TGTGCCAGCACCCTGGAGGGGGGGAGATACGAGCAGTACTTC.

In its sample, this clonotype was seen many times. CDR3 loop: CATRNSVPYEQYF. The CDR3 DNA reads as TGTGCCACTCGTAATAGCGTCCCGTACGAGCAGTACTTC. The chain is built from TRBV28 and TRBJ2-7; a possible D gene is TRBD2 (5 bases). CDR3 length equals 13 residues. Germline CDR1 reads MDHEN; CDR2 reads SYDVKM. The germline V and J ends were trimmed by 10 bases and 4 bases, with 17 bases remaining between them.

This clonotype has more than one count but fewer than ten. CDR3 coding DNA: TGCAGTGCTAGAGTTCCAGTGGACGGCTCGTTTAGGGATGAGCAGTTCTTC. Encoded protein: CSARVPVDGSFRDEQFF. V is TRBV20-1 and J is TRBJ2-1; D call uncertain. The germline CDR1 and CDR2 sequences are DFQATT and SNEGSKA (reference sequence). Trimming left V 1 base short and J 8 bases short, with 24 bases between. This CDR3 is 17 amino acids long.

The V gene is TRBV25-1, the J gene TRBJ2-1; D gene ambiguous. The CDR3 runs 16 residues. Germline CDR1 MGHDK, CDR2 SYGVNS. Trimming stripped 5 bases from V and 0 bases from J, with 14 bases between. The CDR3 sequence: CASSHEYQSSYNEQFF. The CDR3 coding sequence is TGTGCCAGCAGTCATGAGTATCAGAGCTCCTACAATGAGCAGTTCTTC.

This clonotype has ten or more counts. The chain carries TRBV5-1 and TRBJ2-7; 8 bases map to TRBD1. This CDR3 is 15 amino acids long. Germline V gives CDR1 SGHRS, CDR2 YFSETQ. V trimming: 4 bases; J trimming: 2 bases; junction bases outside the gene matches: 8. CDR3 loop: CASSPTGQEAYEQYF. The DNA for the CDR3 is TGCGCCAGCAGCCCCACGGGACAGGAGGCCTACGAGCAGTACTTC.

This clonotype came up many times. The V gene is TRBV28, the J gene TRBJ2-7, with D possibly called TRBD1 or TRBD2 (5 bases each). The CDR3 loop spans 14 amino acids. V lost 4 bases and J lost 2, with 12 bases in between. CDR1 MDHEN and CDR2 SYDVKM come from the germline V gene. In nucleotides, the CDR3 is TGTGCCAGCAGTTATGGGACGGAGGCCTACGAGCAGTACTTC. Its protein is CASSYGTEAYEQYF. The full variable domain, its missing parts supplied by reference TRBV28 and TRBJ2-7, is DVKVTQSSRYLVKRTGEKVFLECVQDMDHENMFWYRQDPGLGLRLIYFSYDVKMKEKGDIPEGYSVSREKKERFSLILESASTNQTSMYLCASSYGTEAYEQYFGPGTRLTVT.

This clonotype was observed many times. The V call is TRBV20-1, the J call TRBJ2-5; possibly TRBD1 or TRBD2 for D (7 bases each). V lost 8 bases and J lost 5, with 15 bases in between. CDR3 length equals 12 residues. Germline values: CDR1 DFQATT, CDR2 SNEGSKA (reference sequence). This CDR3 is CSPAGGGETQYF. The CDR3 DNA reads TGCAGTCCCGCAGGGGGGGGCGAGACCCAGTACTTC.

V is TRBV3-1 and J is TRBJ1-1, with 8 bases aligning to TRBD1. CDR3 length: 16 amino acids. The V gene end was trimmed by 2 bases and the J gene end by 4 bases; junction bases not matched to a gene: 9. From germline, CDR1 is LGHDT and CDR2 YNNKEL (reference sequence). As DNA, the CDR3 is TGTGCCAGCAGCCAACAGGCAGGGGGCGGAGGCACTGAAGCTTTCTTT. Protein sequence: CASSQQAGGGGTEAFF.

There are a few counts of this clonotype. This chain connects TRBV19 to TRBJ2-3, with D maybe TRBD1 (5 bases). The CDR3 is made up of 14 amino acids. Germline assignment: CDR1 LNHDA and CDR2 SQIVND (reference sequence). Trimming cost V 4 bases and J 2 bases, with 10 bases left between them. The chain's CDR3 is CASSTIRDTDTQYF. CDR3 nucleotide sequence: TGTGCCAGTAGTACCATCAGGGACACAGATACGCAGTATTTT.